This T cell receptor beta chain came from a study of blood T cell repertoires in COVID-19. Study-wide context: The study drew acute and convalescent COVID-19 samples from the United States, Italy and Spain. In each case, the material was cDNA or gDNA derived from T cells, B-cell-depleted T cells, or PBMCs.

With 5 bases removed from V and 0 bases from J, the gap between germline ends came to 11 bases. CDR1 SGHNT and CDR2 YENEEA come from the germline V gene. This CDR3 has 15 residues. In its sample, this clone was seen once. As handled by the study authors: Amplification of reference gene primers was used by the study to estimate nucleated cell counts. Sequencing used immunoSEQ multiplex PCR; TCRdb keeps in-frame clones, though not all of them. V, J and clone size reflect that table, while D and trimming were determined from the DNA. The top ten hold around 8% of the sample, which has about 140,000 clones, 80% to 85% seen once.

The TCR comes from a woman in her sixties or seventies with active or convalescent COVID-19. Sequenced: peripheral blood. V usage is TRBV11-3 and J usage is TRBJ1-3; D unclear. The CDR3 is CASSPVGFSGNTIYF. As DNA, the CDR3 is TGTGCCAGCAGCCCAGTCGGGTTCTCTGGAAACACCATATATTTT.